Shown below are 18 T cell receptor beta chains from a single sample sequenced in a study of OX40 agonist ivuxolimab in advanced cancers. Sequencing was performed with immunoSEQ multiplex PCR; in TCRdb, only in-frame clones are kept and a portion is missing. The repertoire includes 77,000 or so clones, just under 95% of them detected once, and approximately 0.32% sits in the top ten. The source material was CD4+ or CD8+ T cells sorted from blood, sampled in a trial of the OX40 agonist ivuxolimab. The receptor source for this set is an adult with an advanced solid tumor such as melanoma, head and neck, liver or kidney cancer.

V gene TRBV30 combines with J gene TRBJ2-5, with 10 bases identical to TRBD2. CDR3 length equals 16 residues. Germline CDR1 reads GTSNPN; CDR2 reads SVGIG (reference sequence). J was trimmed by 3 bases and V by 2 bases; bases with no gene match: 9. The CDR3 nucleotides are TGTGCCTGGAGTTCCCGCTGGACTAGCGGCAAAGAGACCCAGTACTTC. Translated, it gives CAWSSRWTSGKETQYF.

The chain links TRBV6-5 to TRBJ2-6; the match to TRBD2 covers 7 bases. The CDR3 consists of 15 residues. The trim removed 7 bases at V and 2 bases at J, leaving 5 bases unmatched. Germline V gene lookup returns CDR1 MNHEY and CDR2 SVGAGI. For the CDR3, the DNA is TGTGCCAGCACCGACCGGGGGGCTGGGGCCAACGTCCTGACTTTC. Its translation: CASTDRGAGANVLTF.

This chain joins TRBV5-1 and TRBJ1-6, with 9 bases aligning to TRBD1. This CDR3 is 16 amino acids long. J gave up 8 bases and V 3 bases, and 9 bases lay outside the gene matches. Germline CDR1 SGHRS, CDR2 YFSETQ. CDR3 DNA sequence: TGCGCCAGCAGCTGGACAGGGGCCGAGGGATATTCACCCCTCCACTTT. Translation: CASSWTGAEGYSPLHF. The full variable domain, with the rest looked up from reference TRBV5-1 and TRBJ1-6, is KAGVTQTPRYLIKTRGQQVTLSCSPISGHRSVSWYQQTPGQGLQFLFEYFSETQRNKGNFPGRFSGRQFSNSRSEMNVSTLELGDSALYLCASSWTGAEGYSPLHFGNGTRLTVT.

The chain joins TRBV29-1 to TRBJ2-1, with D perhaps matching TRBD1 (5 bases). The germline V gene encodes CDR1 SQVTM and CDR2 ANQGSEA. This CDR3 comprises 13 residues. The ends were cut back, 0 bases at V and 15 bases at J, with 18 bases in the middle. The CDR3 sequence: CSVEETISRDPFF. In DNA form, the CDR3 reads TGCAGCGTTGAAGAAACGATCTCCAGGGATCCGTTCTTC.

The sample holds a few counts of this clone. The chain joins TRBV7-9 to TRBJ2-2; D might be TRBD1 (6 bases). The ends were cut back, 6 bases at V and 1 base at J, with 6 bases in the middle. Germline V gene sequence: CDR1 SEHNR, CDR2 FQNEAQ (reference sequence). CDR3 size: 13 residues. The CDR3 DNA follows: TGTGCCAGCAGGACAGGGAACACCGGGGAGCTGTTTTTT. Translated: CASRTGNTGELFF.

This clone was observed a single time. The V call is TRBV11-2, the J call TRBJ2-7; TRBD1 matches at 7 bases. Germline V lookup: CDR1 SGHAT, CDR2 FQNNGV. Trimming removed 6 bases from V and 0 bases from J; junction bases left unmatched: 8. There are 15 residues in the CDR3. CDR3 residues: CASSQNRDSSYEQYF. The CDR3 DNA is TGTGCCAGCAGTCAAAACCGGGACAGCTCCTACGAGCAGTACTTC.

The rearrangement links TRBV10-3 to TRBJ1-2; D is undetermined. Germline CDR1 and CDR2: ENHRY and SYGVKD. V was pared by 2 bases and J by 0 bases, with 10 bases between. This CDR3 spans 15 amino acids. The CDR3 nucleotides read TGTGCCATCAGTGAGACGAACAGTCCTAACTATGGCTACACCTTC. It translates to CAISETNSPNYGYTF.

A remark on this clone: This same CDR3 is encoded by further DNA sequences in the sample. V usage is TRBV27 and J usage is TRBJ2-7; 9 positions match TRBD1. The CDR3 covers 15 residues. Germline loops: CDR1 MNHEY, CDR2 SMNVEV (reference sequence). J lost 3 bases, V lost 0 bases, and 3 bases had no gene match. The CDR3 region is CASSLSGQGYYEQYF. The CDR3 bases are TGTGCCAGCAGTTTATCGGGACAGGGATACTACGAGCAGTACTTC.

This chain uses TRBV29-1 with TRBJ1-2; TRBD1 aligns across 7 bases. V was clipped by 5 bases and J by 0 bases; unmatched bases: 6. The CDR3 has 14 residues. Germline CDR1 SQVTM, CDR2 ANQGSEA. The CDR3 DNA is TGCAGCGTTATCACAGGGGCGACTAACTATGGCTACACCTTC. It specifies CSVITGATNYGYTF. Using reference TRBV29-1 and TRBJ1-2 for the parts outside the CDR3, the full variable domain is SAVISQKPSRDICQRGTSLTIQCQVDSQVTMMFWYRQQPGQSLTLIATANQGSEATYESGFVIDKFPISRPNLTFSTLTVSNMSPEDSSIYLCSVITGATNYGYTFGSGTRLTVV.

Only one count was recorded for this clone. The chain combines TRBV6-4 with TRBJ1-2, with 9 bases fitting TRBD1. J lost 7 bases, V lost 0 bases, and 3 bases had no gene match. Germline V CDR1 and CDR2: MRHNA, SNTAGT. CDR3 size: 14 residues. The DNA for the CDR3 is TGTGCCAGCAGTGACTCGGGACAGGGTCTTGGCTACACCTTC. Its protein product is CASSDSGQGLGYTF.

This chain links TRBV5-1 with TRBJ2-2; D may be TRBD1 or TRBD2 (5 bases each). The CDR3 contains 15 residues. The V end was cut by 4 bases, the J end by 1 base, with 11 bases between. CDR1 is SGHRS and CDR2 is YFSETQ in the germline V gene. The CDR3 loop is CASSQGTGNTGELFF. The CDR3 region has the DNA TGCGCCAGCAGCCAAGGGACGGGGAACACCGGGGAGCTGTTTTTT.

The chain couples TRBV19 to TRBJ2-1; the match to TRBD2 covers 9 bases. Germline V gives CDR1 LNHDA, CDR2 SQIVND (reference sequence). This CDR3 has 15 residues. The V gene end was trimmed by 5 bases and the J gene end by 3 bases; junction bases not matched to a gene: 5. DNA for the CDR3: TGTGCCAGTAGTCTGAGCGGGGGGCACTACAATGAGCAGTTCTTC. Translated, it gives CASSLSGGHYNEQFF.

V and J are TRBV9 and TRBJ2-6; D is undetermined. The germline CDR1 and CDR2 sequences are SGDLS and YYNGEE. The CDR3 has 15 residues. V lost 4 bases and J 0 bases, leaving 8 bases between the germline ends. This chain's CDR3 is CASSIRASGANVLTF. The CDR3 bases are TGTGCCAGCAGCATCCGAGCCTCTGGGGCCAACGTCCTGACTTTC. Filled out from reference TRBV9 and TRBJ2-6, the complete variable domain reads DSGVTQTPKHLITATGQRVTLRCSPRSGDLSVYWYQQSLDQGLQFLIQYYNGEERAKGNILERFSAQQFPDLHSELNLSSLELGDSALYFCASSIRASGANVLTFGAGSRLTVL.

The chain recombines TRBV6-1 with TRBJ1-6; 10 positions match TRBD1. CDR3 length: 15 residues. Per germline, CDR1 MNHNS and CDR2 SASEGT. The ends lost 4 bases at V and 8 bases at J; junction bases unmatched: 5. For the CDR3, the DNA is TGTGCCAGCAGTGGCACCGGGACAGGGGATTCACCCCTCCACTTT. Protein product: CASSGTGTGDSPLHF.

The chain carries TRBV4-3 and TRBJ2-7; 11 bases line up with TRBD1. The germline V gene encodes CDR1 LGHNA and CDR2 YSLEER. There are 16 residues in the CDR3. After removal of 5 bases from V and 9 bases from J, the junction contained 15 bases not matched to a gene. In DNA form, the CDR3 reads TGCGCCAGCAGCACACACTCTGGGACAGGGGGAATAGTGCAGTACTTC. Its protein product is CASSTHSGTGGIVQYF.

This chain uses TRBV10-3 with TRBJ1-2; 7 nucleotides match TRBD1. Germline CDR1 reads ENHRY; CDR2 reads SYGVKD. V lost 6 bases, J lost 0 bases, and 7 bases stayed unmatched. The CDR3 consists of 15 residues. CDR3 sequence (DNA): TGTGCCATCAGCTCAGGGGGGTTAGCTAACTATGGCTACACCTTC. Translated, it gives CAISSGGLANYGYTF.

The V gene is TRBV9, the J gene TRBJ1-3, with 7 bases matching TRBD1. The junction had 6 bases not matched to a gene; V was cut back by 2 bases and J by 4 bases. Germline lookup yields CDR1 SGDLS and CDR2 YYNGEE. The CDR3 extends over 15 amino acids. The CDR3 loop reads CASSVLGTAGNTIYF. The CDR3 DNA follows: TGTGCCAGCAGCGTCCTTGGGACAGCCGGAAACACCATATATTTT.

The gene calls are TRBV5-5 and TRBJ1-2; D ambiguous. The CDR3 runs 14 residues. V was cut by 1 base and J by 6 bases, with 13 bases left in between. Germline-derived CDR1 and CDR2 are SGHKS and YYEKEE (reference sequence). CDR3 in DNA: TGTGCCAGCAGCTTGCCAACAACCAGGAATGGCTACACCTTC. Encoded protein: CASSLPTTRNGYTF.